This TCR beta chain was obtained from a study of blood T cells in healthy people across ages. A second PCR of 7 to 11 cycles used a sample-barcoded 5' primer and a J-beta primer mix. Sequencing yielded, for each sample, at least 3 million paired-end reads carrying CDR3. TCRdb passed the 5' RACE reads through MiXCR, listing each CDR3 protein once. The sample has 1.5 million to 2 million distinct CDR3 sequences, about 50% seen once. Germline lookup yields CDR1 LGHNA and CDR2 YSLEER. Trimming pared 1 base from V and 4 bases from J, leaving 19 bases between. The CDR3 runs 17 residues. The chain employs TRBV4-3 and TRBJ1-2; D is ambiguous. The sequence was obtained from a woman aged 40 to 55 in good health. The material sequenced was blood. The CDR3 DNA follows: TGCGCCAGCAGCCAAGTTAATAGCGTGGGCAGCCTCTATGGCTACACCTTC. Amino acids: CASSQVNSVGSLYGYTF.